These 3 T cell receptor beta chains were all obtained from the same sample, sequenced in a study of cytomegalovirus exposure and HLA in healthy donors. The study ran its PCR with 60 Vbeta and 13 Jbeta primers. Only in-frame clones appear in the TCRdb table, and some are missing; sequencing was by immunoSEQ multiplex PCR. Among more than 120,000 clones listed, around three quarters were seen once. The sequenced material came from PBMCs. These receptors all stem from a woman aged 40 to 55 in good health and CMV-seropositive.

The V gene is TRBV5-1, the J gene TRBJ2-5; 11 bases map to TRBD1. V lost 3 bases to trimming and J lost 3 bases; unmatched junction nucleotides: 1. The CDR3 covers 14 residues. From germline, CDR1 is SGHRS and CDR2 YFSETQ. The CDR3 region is CASSWGQGEETQYF. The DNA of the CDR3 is TGCGCCAGCAGCTGGGGACAGGGGGAAGAGACCCAGTACTTC. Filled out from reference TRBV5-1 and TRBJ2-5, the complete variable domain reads KAGVTQTPRYLIKTRGQQVTLSCSPISGHRSVSWYQQTPGQGLQFLFEYFSETQRNKGNFPGRFSGRQFSNSRSEMNVSTLELGDSALYLCASSWGQGEETQYFGPGTRLLVL.

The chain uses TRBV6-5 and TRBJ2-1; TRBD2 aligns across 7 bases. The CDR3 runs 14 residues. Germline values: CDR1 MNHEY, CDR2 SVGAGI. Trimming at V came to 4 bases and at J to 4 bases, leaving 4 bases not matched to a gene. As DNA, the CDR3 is TGTGCCAGCAGTTTGGGGGGGGGTTACAATGAGCAGTTCTTC. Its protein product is CASSLGGGYNEQFF.

CDR3 sequence reads: CASSEWLGEETQYF. The CDR3 bases are TGCGCCAGCAGTGAGTGGCTAGGGGAAGAGACCCAGTACTTC. The chain uses TRBV5-1 and TRBJ2-5; D may be TRBD1 (5 bases). Germline-derived CDR1 and CDR2 are SGHRS and YFSETQ. The CDR3 length is 14 residues. The germline V and J ends were trimmed by 5 bases and 3 bases, with 14 bases remaining between them. The entire variable domain, with the rest obtained from reference TRBV5-1 and TRBJ2-5, is as follows: KAGVTQTPRYLIKTRGQQVTLSCSPISGHRSVSWYQQTPGQGLQFLFEYFSETQRNKGNFPGRFSGRQFSNSRSEMNVSTLELGDSALYLCASSEWLGEETQYFGPGTRLLVL.